This TCR beta chain stems from a study of blood T cell repertoires in COVID-19. The table came from immunoSEQ multiplex PCR; TCRdb's copy has only in-frame clones and leaves some out. The profile shows approximately 210,000 clones, about four fifths of them singletons. V lost 1 base, J lost 7 bases, and 8 bases stayed unmatched. CDR1 SGHVS and CDR2 FQNEAQ come from the germline V gene. This CDR3 is 17 amino acids long. The sequence derives from a man between 35 and 55 years old who had recovered from COVID-19. Sequencing used PBMCs or T cells enriched from blood (not recorded which). J is TRBJ1-3 and V is TRBV7-8; 12 bases match TRBD1. The CDR3 coding sequence is TGTGCCAGCAGCTTAGTTGGGACAGGGGGCGCGGGGAACACCATATATTTT. Translated: CASSLVGTGGAGNTIYF.